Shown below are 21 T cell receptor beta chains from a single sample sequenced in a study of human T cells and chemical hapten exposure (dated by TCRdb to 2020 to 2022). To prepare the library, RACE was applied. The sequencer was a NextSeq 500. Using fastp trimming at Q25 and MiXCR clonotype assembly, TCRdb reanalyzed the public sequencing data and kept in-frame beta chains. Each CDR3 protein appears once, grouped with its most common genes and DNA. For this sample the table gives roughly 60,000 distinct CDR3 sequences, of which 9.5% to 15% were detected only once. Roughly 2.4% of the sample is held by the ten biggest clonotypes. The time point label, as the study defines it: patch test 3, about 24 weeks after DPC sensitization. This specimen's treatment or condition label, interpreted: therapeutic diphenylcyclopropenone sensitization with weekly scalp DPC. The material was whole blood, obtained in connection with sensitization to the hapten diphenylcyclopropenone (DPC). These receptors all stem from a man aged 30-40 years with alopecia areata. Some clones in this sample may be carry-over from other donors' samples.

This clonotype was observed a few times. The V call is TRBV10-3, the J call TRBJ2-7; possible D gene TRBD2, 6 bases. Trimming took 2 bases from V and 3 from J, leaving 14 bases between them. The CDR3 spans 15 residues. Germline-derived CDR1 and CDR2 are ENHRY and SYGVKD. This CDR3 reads CAISEADTGDYEQYF. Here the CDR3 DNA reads TGTGCCATCAGTGAGGCAGACACGGGGGACTACGAGCAGTACTTC.

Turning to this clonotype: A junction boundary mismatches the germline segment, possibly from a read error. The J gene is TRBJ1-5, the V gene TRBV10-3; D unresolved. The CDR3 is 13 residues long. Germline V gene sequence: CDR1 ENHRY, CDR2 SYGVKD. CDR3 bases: TGTGCCATCTCCACCGCCGTAAATCACCCCCAGCATTTT. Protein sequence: CAISTAVNHPQHF.

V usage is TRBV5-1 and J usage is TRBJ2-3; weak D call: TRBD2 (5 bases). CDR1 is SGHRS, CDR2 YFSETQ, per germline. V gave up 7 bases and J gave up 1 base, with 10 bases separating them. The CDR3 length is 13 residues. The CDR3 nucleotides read TGCGCCAGCGGGCCGCGGGGCACAGATACGCAGTATTTT. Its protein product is CASGPRGTDTQYF.

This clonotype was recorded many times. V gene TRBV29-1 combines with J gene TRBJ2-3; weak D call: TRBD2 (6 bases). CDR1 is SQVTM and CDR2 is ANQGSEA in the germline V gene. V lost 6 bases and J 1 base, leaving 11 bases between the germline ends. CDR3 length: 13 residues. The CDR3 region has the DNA TGCAGCGTCGGGACTCTCGGCACAGATACGCAGTATTTT. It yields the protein CSVGTLGTDTQYF.

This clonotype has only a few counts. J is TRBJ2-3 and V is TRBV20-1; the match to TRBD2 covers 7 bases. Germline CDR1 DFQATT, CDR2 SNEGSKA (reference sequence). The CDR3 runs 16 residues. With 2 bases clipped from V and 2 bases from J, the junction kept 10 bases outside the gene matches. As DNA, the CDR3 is TGCAGTGCTAGATCACCTAGCGGAGGCGCCACAGATACGCAGTATTTT. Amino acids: CSARSPSGGATDTQYF.

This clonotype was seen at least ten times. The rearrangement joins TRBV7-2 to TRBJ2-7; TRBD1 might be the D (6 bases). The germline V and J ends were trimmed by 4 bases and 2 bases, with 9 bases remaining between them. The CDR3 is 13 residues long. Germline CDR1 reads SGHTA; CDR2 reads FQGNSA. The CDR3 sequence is CASSSRTAYEQYF. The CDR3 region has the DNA TGTGCCAGCAGCTCCCGGACAGCCTACGAGCAGTACTTC. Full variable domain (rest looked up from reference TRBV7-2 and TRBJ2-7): GAGVSQSPSNKVTEKGKDVELRCDPISGHTALYWYRQSLGQGLEFLIYFQGNSAPDKSGLPSDRFSAERTGGSVSTLTIQRTQQEDSAVYLCASSSRTAYEQYFGPGTRLTVT.

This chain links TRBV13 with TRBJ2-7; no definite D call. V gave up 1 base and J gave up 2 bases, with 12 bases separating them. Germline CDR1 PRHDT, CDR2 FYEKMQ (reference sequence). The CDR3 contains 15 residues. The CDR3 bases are TGTGCCAGCAGCTTAGTGCCAGATGGGGCCTACGAGCAGTACTTC. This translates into CASSLVPDGAYEQYF. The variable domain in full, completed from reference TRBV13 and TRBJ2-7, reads AAGVIQSPRHLIKEKRETATLKCYPIPRHDTVYWYQQGPGQDPQFLISFYEKMQSDKGSIPDRFSAQQFSDYHSELNMSSLELGDSALYFCASSLVPDGAYEQYFGPGTRLTVT.

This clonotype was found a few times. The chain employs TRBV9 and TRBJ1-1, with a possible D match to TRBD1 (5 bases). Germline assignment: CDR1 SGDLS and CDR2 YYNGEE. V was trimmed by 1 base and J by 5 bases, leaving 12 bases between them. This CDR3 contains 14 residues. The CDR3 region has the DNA TGTGCCAGCAGCGTAAAGGACGGGGGGACTGAAGCTTTCTTT. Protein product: CASSVKDGGTEAFF.

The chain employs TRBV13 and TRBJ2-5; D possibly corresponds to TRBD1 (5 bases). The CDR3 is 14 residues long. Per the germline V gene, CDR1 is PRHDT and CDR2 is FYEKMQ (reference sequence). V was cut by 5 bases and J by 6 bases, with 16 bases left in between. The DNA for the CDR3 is TGTGCCAGCAGCCCCCGAGGCAGGGAAAAGACCCAGTACTTC. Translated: CASSPRGREKTQYF. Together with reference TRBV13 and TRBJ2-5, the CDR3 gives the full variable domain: AAGVIQSPRHLIKEKRETATLKCYPIPRHDTVYWYQQGPGQDPQFLISFYEKMQSDKGSIPDRFSAQQFSDYHSELNMSSLELGDSALYFCASSPRGREKTQYFGPGTRLLVL.

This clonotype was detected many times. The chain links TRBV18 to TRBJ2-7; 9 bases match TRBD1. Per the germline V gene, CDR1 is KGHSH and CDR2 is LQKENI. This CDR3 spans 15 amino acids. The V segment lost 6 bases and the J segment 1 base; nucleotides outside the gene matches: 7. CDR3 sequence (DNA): TGTGCCAGCTCGGACGGACAGGGGACATCCTACGAGCAGTACTTC. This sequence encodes CASSDGQGTSYEQYF.

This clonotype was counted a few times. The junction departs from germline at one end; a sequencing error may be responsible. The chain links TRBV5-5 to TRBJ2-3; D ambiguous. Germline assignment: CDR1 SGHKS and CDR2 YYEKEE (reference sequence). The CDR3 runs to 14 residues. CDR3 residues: CASSLAAGQDTQYF. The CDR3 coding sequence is TGTGCCAGCAGTTTGGCGGCCGGGCAAGATACGCAGTATTTT.

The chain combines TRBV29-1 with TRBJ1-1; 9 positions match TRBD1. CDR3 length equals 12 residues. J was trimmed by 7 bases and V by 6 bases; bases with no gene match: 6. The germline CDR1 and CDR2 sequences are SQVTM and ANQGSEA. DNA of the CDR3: TGCAGCGTCGCCGGGACAGGGAGTGAAGCTTTCTTT. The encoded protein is CSVAGTGSEAFF.

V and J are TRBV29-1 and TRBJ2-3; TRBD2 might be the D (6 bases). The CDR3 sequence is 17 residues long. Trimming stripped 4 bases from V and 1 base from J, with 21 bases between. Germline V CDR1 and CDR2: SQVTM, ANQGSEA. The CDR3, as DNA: TGCAGCGTTGCTGGGGGGTTGGCACAGATCCGCACAGATACGCAGTATTTT. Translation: CSVAGGLAQIRTDTQYF.

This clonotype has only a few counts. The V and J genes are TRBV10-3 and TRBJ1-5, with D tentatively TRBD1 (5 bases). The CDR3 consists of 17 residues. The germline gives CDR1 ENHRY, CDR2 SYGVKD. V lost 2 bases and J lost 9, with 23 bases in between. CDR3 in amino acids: CAISERSDIAVGWPQHF. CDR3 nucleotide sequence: TGTGCCATCAGTGAGCGATCGGACATCGCCGTAGGATGGCCCCAGCATTTT.

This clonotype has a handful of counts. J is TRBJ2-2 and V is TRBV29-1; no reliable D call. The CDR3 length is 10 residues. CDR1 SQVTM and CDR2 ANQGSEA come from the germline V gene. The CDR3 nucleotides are TGCAGGGAACCCACCGGGGAGCTGTTTTTT. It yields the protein CREPTGELFF.

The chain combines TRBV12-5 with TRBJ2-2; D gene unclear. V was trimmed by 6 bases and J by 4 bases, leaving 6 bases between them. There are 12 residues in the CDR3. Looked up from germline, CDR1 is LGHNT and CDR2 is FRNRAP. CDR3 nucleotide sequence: TGTGCTAGTGGCCTCAGCACCGGGGAGCTGTTTTTT. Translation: CASGLSTGELFF.

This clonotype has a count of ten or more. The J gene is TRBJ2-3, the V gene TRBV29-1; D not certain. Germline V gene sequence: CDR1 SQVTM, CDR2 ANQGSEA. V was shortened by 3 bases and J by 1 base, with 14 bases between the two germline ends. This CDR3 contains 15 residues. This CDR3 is CSVDMRGKGTDTQYF. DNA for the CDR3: TGCAGCGTTGACATGCGTGGGAAGGGCACAGATACGCAGTATTTT.

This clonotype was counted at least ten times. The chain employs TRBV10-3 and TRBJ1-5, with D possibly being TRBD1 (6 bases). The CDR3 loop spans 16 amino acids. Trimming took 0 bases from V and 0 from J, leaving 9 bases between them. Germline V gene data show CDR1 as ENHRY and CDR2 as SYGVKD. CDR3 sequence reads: CAISESDSPSNQPQHF. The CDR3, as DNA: TGTGCCATCAGTGAGTCGGACAGCCCTAGCAATCAGCCCCAGCATTTT.

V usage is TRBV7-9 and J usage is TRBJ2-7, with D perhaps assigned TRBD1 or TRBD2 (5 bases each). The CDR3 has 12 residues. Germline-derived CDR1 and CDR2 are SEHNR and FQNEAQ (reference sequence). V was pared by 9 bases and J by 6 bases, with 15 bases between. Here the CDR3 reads CASGHHGAEQYF. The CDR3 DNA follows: TGTGCCAGTGGACACCACGGGGCCGAGCAGTACTTC.

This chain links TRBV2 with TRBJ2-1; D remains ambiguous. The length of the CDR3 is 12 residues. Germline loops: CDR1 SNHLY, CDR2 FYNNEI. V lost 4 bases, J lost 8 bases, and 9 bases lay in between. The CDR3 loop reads CASSGNWDEQFF. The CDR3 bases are TGTGCCAGCAGTGGAAACTGGGATGAGCAGTTCTTC. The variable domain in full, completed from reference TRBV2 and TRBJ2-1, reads EPEVTQTPSHQVTQMGQEVILRCVPISNHLYFYWYRQILGQKVEFLVSFYNNEISEKSEIFDDQFSVERPDGSNFTLKIRSTKLEDSAMYFCASSGNWDEQFFGPGTRLTVL.

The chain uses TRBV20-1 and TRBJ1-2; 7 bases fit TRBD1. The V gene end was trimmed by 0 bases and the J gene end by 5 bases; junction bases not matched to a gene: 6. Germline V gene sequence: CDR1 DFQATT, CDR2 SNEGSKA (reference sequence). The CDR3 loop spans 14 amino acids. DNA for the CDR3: TGCAGTGCTAGAGATCTTTCGACAGGGTATGGCTACACCTTC. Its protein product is CSARDLSTGYGYTF.